This is a list of T cell receptor beta chains from one sample in a study of T cells in localized non-small cell lung cancer. TCRdb's table, derived via immunoSEQ multiplex PCR, lists solely in-frame clones and lacks some. The data hold under 65,000 clones, with roughly 90% observed a single time. The sequenced sample was peripheral blood, obtained before any cancer treatment. The receptor source for this set is a man between 40 and 69 years old with stage I squamous cell lung carcinoma. The CDR3 runs from the conserved cysteine through the conserved F or W. The D gene is left open where the match is weak. A clone size is listed for some rows: how often the clone was seen (once, few, many), or a class if it is expanded.

V	D	J	size	DNA	CDR3
TRBV15	TRBD1	TRBJ2-7	.	TGTGCCACCAGCAGAGTCCCGGGACAGGGGGACCTCGAGCAGTACTTC	CATSRVPGQGDLEQYF
TRBV7-2	TRBD2	TRBJ2-1	.	TGTGCCAGCAGCTCTAGCGGGAGAGGTTGGAATGAGCAGTTCTTC	CASSSSGRGWNEQFF
TRBV18	TRBD2	TRBJ2-1	.	TGTGCCAGCTCACCAGACTTAGCGGGAGGCACCAACAATGAGCAGTTCTTC	CASSPDLAGGTNNEQFF
TRBV19	TRBD2	TRBJ2-7	few	TGTGCCAGTAGTCAACTAGCGGGGAGCTACGAGCAGTACTTC	CASSQLAGSYEQYF
TRBV7-9	.	TRBJ1-1	.	TGTGCCAGCAGTCTGACTGAAGCTTTCTTT	CASSLTEAFF
TRBV7-3	.	TRBJ2-2	.	TGTGCCAGCAGCATTTCGAGCCGGGCCGGGGAGCTGTTTTTT	CASSISSRAGELFF
TRBV11-2	.	TRBJ2-7	.	TGTGCCAGCAGCTTGGAGGTCTCCTACGAGCAGTACTTC	CASSLEVSYEQYF
TRBV6-1	.	TRBJ1-1	.	TGTGCCAGCAGTGCCGACAGGCTAAACACTGAAGCTTTCTTT	CASSADRLNTEAFF
TRBV5-6	TRBD1	TRBJ1-2	.	TGTGCCAGCAGCTTGGTCCGGGACAGGGGGCGCGGCTATGGCTACACCTTC	CASSLVRDRGRGYGYTF
TRBV7-2	.	TRBJ2-7	.	TGTGCCAGCAGTCCCCGGGCCTATAGTTCCGAGCAGTACTTC	CASSPRAYSSEQYF
TRBV7-9	TRBD1	TRBJ2-1	.	TGTGCCAGCAGCTTAGTCCCGACAGGGGTTACCTACAATGAGCAGTTCTTC	CASSLVPTGVTYNEQFF
TRBV2	TRBD2	TRBJ2-7	.	TGTGCCAGCAGGAGGGGACTAGCGGGAGGGAGGTCCTACGAGCAGTACTTC	CASRRGLAGGRSYEQYF
TRBV10-2	TRBD1	TRBJ2-7	.	TGCGCCAGCAGTGAACGGGACAGGGGGCTTGAGCAGTACTTC	CASSERDRGLEQYF
TRBV6-5	TRBD1	TRBJ1-5	.	TGTGCCAGCAGACGACAGGGCCGTAATCAGCCCCAGCATTTT	CASRRQGRNQPQHF
TRBV4-3	TRBD1	TRBJ2-1	.	TGCGCCAGCAGCCAAGACCCTCCCCGTGAGACAGGGGGAAGGAATGAGCAGTTCTTC	CASSQDPPRETGGRNEQFF
TRBV29-1	.	TRBJ2-1	.	TGCAGCGTTGAAAGCCATTCCACTCTCAATGAGCAGTTCTTC	CSVESHSTLNEQFF
TRBV19	TRBD1	TRBJ1-2	.	TGTGCCAGTAGTACCCACCGGACAGGCCTTGGCTACACCTTC	CASSTHRTGLGYTF
TRBV28	.	TRBJ1-1	.	TGTGCCAGCAGTCGGGGCTTACTTGGTGTGAACACTGAAGCTTTCTTT	CASSRGLLGVNTEAFF
TRBV7-7	.	TRBJ2-3	.	TGTGCTACAATGGTTAGCACAGATACGCAGTATTTT	CATMVSTDTQYF
TRBV4-3	.	TRBJ1-5	.	TGCGCCAGCAGCCAAGACAGGGGCAATCAGCCCCAGCATTTT	CASSQDRGNQPQHF
TRBV11-2	.	TRBJ1-1	.	TGTGCCAGCAGCTTAGGGCAGGGGTTCACTGAAGCTTTCTTT	CASSLGQGFTEAFF